This T cell receptor beta chain was captured in a study of shared clonotypes between healthy human individuals (TCRdb year 2020). About the investigation overall: The cohort included a few men and a couple of women between 18 and 49 years of age. To increase sequencing depth and limit assay-specific biases, different laboratories used diverse techniques to prepare libraries and sequence TCR repertoires. Each donor's leukapheresis produced roughly between about 0.9 and 9.5 billion PBMCs. To estimate repertoire size and how much clonotype sharing occurs between individuals, the study deeply sequenced the blood TCR repertoires of five healthy adults. For each donor, CD4 naive and CD4 memory were each run on three plates, CD8 naive on two plates, and CD8 memory on one plate. The research as a whole found: The small number of donors limited the genetic and exposure-history diversity represented. Pairwise subsampling led to the expectation that sequencing depth would affect the degree of clonotype sharing among donors. When several donors were compared, the shared fraction of clonotypes was around 4.6% for naive CD4, roughly 3.3% for naive CD8, 2% to 2.5% for memory CD4, and 0.35% to 0.4% for memory CD8. Larger estimated clonotype richness was generally found for naive subsets than for memory subsets. Sampling was restricted to blood, and TCR repertoires in tissues likely differ from the TCR repertoires found in blood. Compared with non-shared clonotypes, the clonotypes found in all four sorted-subset donors had higher generation probabilities. Rarefaction of sorted-subset datasets indicated incomplete sequencing despite the large sequencing depth.

Sequences SGHDN (CDR1) and FVKESK (CDR2) are obtained from the germline V gene. V ends up 2 bases short and J 8 bases short, with an unmatched junction base count of 8. The CDR3 sequence holds 16 residues, the cysteine and phenylalanine included. Just the 48-base CDR3 DNA is kept, in frame starting at base 1. CD8 naive samples were obtained by positive selection for CCR7 among CD45RO-negative cells, yielding a CD45RA+CCR7+ population from which TemRA cells were excluded. The donors were healthy, HIV-negative adults who had no recently reported acute infections or vaccinations. Every donor was a Caucasian adult living in Nashville, Tennessee, USA. Blood was collected by leukapheresis, and PBMCs were isolated by Ficoll-Histopaque density gradient centrifugation and then cryopreserved in liquid nitrogen vapor phase. Analytical flow cytometry was used to check the purity and quantity of every magnetically sorted T cell population. Each sorted fraction had its genomic DNA isolated and then quantified by UV absorbance on a Nanodrop 2000c.

Concerning this clone: Its antigen target is currently unknown. The record has no base qualities; no much larger clone is one base away.

Using the deep immunoSEQ assay, TCR CDR3 regions were amplified from genomic DNA by multiplex PCR. For each cell subset, the extracted genomic DNA was distributed evenly across all wells of several immunoSEQ 96-well plates, and each plate served as one replicate. For sorted subsets, around 200 ng genomic DNA, equal to about 30,000 T cell genomes, was loaded into each replicate PCR. Purified libraries were measured with a Qubit 3.0 fluorometer, size-checked on a Bioanalyzer 2100, and measured again with the KAPA Library Quantification kit. A separate single-read 150-cycle Illumina NextSeq 550 flow cell was used to sequence each immunoSEQ 96-well plate. Per the source publication's procedure: Because the immunoSEQ output held only junctional sequences and lacked quality scores, the filtering could not match the filtering applied to full-length reads. To assign V/J genes and CDR3, sequences were annotated using PyIR, a Python wrapper for IgBLAST v1.9, with IMGT germline references. Reads were filtered out if the reads had weak V/J assignments (E-value above 1e-6), no CDR3, stop codons, out-of-frame junctions, or ambiguous translated residues. V3J clonotypes were defined as sequences sharing an identical inferred V gene, J gene, and CDR3 amino acid sequence. The percentage overlap between two repertoires was calculated by dividing the number of shared unique clonotypes by the size of the smaller repertoire. RTK rarefaction, the Chao1 estimator, and Recon v2.1 estimates of unobserved clonotypes were used to assess repertoire richness. OLGA was used to compute generation probabilities for all TCRbeta clonotypes that the gDNA method yielded from a handful of donors. As stored in TCRdb, this immuneACCESS dataset retains in-frame rearrangements with V and J assigned. A fraction of the clones does not appear; measured against another copy, unresolved V genes explain less than half of the discrepancy, and the remainder lacks a known reason. V and J calls plus clone size are reproduced from that table; the DNA served to infer D and trimming. This sample comprises about 590,000 clones, less than 97% of them detected only once. The ten largest clones add up to around 0.097% of the sample.

The V and J genes are TRBV14 and TRBJ2-1; 11 of the junction bases match TRBD1. The source material was naive CD8+ T cells sorted from blood. The sample's cell subset or site, from its label and the paper: CD45RA+CCR7+. The clonotype originates from a woman aged 25-40 years in good health. The CDR3 in this case is CASSQLKGQGVHEQFF. The nucleotide sequence reads TGTGCCAGCAGCCAACTTAAGGGACAGGGGGTCCATGAGCAGTTCTTC.